This T cell receptor beta chain was found in a study of read filtering for tumor transcriptome and immune sequencing. Study summary: Per sample, TCR-region reads ranged about 3.5 to 11 million by IR-seq, roughly 80 to 1273 by RNA-seq. General observations from the study: Approximately 80% of IR-seq clonotypes had one read, totaling approximately 3.5% of reads; RNA-seq: around 70% and 40%. Compared with RNA-seq, IR-seq gave much higher clonotype depth and reliability. Without single-read clonotypes, shared clonotype proportions correlated more between IR-seq and RNA-seq.

Molecular barcoded adaptors covering alpha/delta and beta/gamma chains were used on approximately 400 ng RNA. TCRdb ran MiXCR on the reads and lists one entry per CDR3 protein. The profile covers some 46,000 distinct CDR3 sequences, with 20% appearing a single time and around two fifths taken by the ten largest. On this clonotype: The antigen is not known.

Trimming took 8 bases from V and 6 from J; bases not matched to a gene: 10. CDR1 and CDR2 (germline): SNHLY, FYNNEI. The CDR3 is 14 residues long. The sequence derives from a donor at least 40 years old with multiple myeloma. Sequencing was performed on a population of CD138-negative cells sorted from bone marrow. This chain uses TRBV2 with TRBJ2-7; 10 nucleotides match TRBD1. The CDR3 nucleotides are TGTGCCAGCGGCACCGGGACAGGGGATTTCGAGCAGTACTTC. It codes for CASGTGTGDFEQYF.